This paragraph reports one T cell receptor gamma chain. Its antigen is unidentified. No DNA is shown, since the ends of the CDR3 on it are uncertain; the CDR3 is the one TCRdb lists. The sample contains more than one DNA sequence encoding this CDR3. This specimen comes from a study of gamma delta lymphoproliferative disorders and STAT genes. Looking at the study overall: Sequenced Tgammadelta LGLL patients had either symptomatic or indolent disease. Delta-chain libraries followed the EuroClonality-NGS standard operating procedure. Study-level results: Indolent patients' major clones mainly used Vgamma9-JgammaP and Vdelta2-Ddelta3-Jdelta1. Leukemic cells skewed toward terminal effectors, unlike likely varied control T cells.

TCRdb re-called the multiplex PCR reads through CATT. The sample holds roughly 2,000 gamma-chain clones; 12% are singletons and the top ten take about four fifths. The receptor sequences were amplified from genomic DNA of peripheral blood mononuclear cells. The CDR3 is made up of 19 amino acids, end residues included. Germline-derived CDR1 and CDR2 are EGSTGY and YDSYTSSV. A V gene of TRGV4 was called, but no J gene was assigned. Sequenced sample: blood. This TCR was sampled from a human donor with gamma-delta T-cell large granular lymphocyte leukemia. The CDR3 here is CATWDGTIIRNSLAVEQHF.